The 15 T cell receptor beta chains reported below all come from one sample, sequenced in a study of PD-1 blockade in classical Hodgkin lymphoma. Sequenced by immunoSEQ multiplex PCR; TCRdb stores in-frame clones only, minus some. This table has some 10,000 clones, 65% to 85% appearing once. Time point: cycle 4 day 1 (C4D1), after 5 to 7 weeks of nivolumab. Brentuximab vedotin exposure varied among the patients, all of whom had relapsed after autologous stem cell transplantation. The input for sequencing was peripheral blood mononuclear cells (PBMCs), taken before the fourth cycle of nivolumab. The receptors derive from a human donor with classical Hodgkin lymphoma.

The chain is built from TRBV5-5 and TRBJ2-2, with 7 bases fitting TRBD1. V gave up 4 bases and J gave up 3 bases; unmatched junction bases: 12. CDR3 length: 17 residues. Germline CDR1 and CDR2: SGHKS and YYEKEE (reference sequence). The CDR3 region has the DNA TGTGCCAGCAGCGTCCGGGACAGCGCCGTTTACACCGGGGAGCTGTTTTTT. Translating it yields CASSVRDSAVYTGELFF.

The chain links TRBV27 to TRBJ2-7; 14 nucleotides align to TRBD2. Germline trimming cut 0 bases from V and 0 bases from J; bases unmatched to any gene: 4. The CDR3 totals 18 residues. From germline, CDR1 is MNHEY and CDR2 SMNVEV (reference sequence). CDR3 amino acids: CASSLSRLAGGSSYEQYF. DNA of the CDR3: TGTGCCAGCAGTTTATCCCGACTAGCGGGAGGGTCCTCCTACGAGCAGTACTTC.

This clone was seen just once. The chain couples TRBV11-3 to TRBJ2-3; no clear D gene. The CDR3 sequence is 13 residues long. Germline-derived CDR1 and CDR2 are SGHNT and YENEEA. V was shortened by 1 base and J by 2 bases, with 4 bases between the two germline ends. The CDR3 coding sequence is TGTGCCAGCAGCTTAGTGTTCACAGATACGCAGTATTTT. Protein: CASSLVFTDTQYF. The full variable domain, in which reference TRBV11-3 and TRBJ2-3 provide the parts outside the CDR3, is EAGVVQSPRYKIIEKKQPVAFWCNPISGHNTLYWYLQNLGQGPELLIRYENEEAVDDSQLPKDRFSAERLKGVDSTLKIQPAELGDSAVYLCASSLVFTDTQYFGPGTRLTVL.

Only a few counts were recorded for this clone. The chain couples TRBV30 to TRBJ1-2; D perhaps matches TRBD1 (6 bases). Trimming removed 1 base from V and 6 bases from J, with 15 bases in between. This CDR3 region has 14 residues. Per the germline V gene, CDR1 is GTSNPN and CDR2 is SVGIG (reference sequence). The DNA for the CDR3 is TGTGCCTGGAGTGCGGGCTACGGGGGCCATGGCTACACCTTC. It is translated as CAWSAGYGGHGYTF. Full variable domain (missing parts from reference TRBV30 and TRBJ1-2): SQTIHQWPATLVQPVGSPLSLECTVEGTSNPNLYWYRQAAGRGLQLLFYSVGIGQISSEVPQNLSASRPQDRQFILSSKKLLLSDSGFYLCAWSAGYGGHGYTFGSGTRLTVV.

The gene calls are TRBV2 and TRBJ2-7; 7 bases fit TRBD2. The CDR3 sequence is 13 residues long. CDR1 is SNHLY, CDR2 FYNNEI, per germline. V lost 8 bases to trimming and J lost 3 bases; unmatched junction nucleotides: 7. The CDR3 region has the DNA TGTGCCAGCCGTAGCGGGTCCTACTACGAGCAGTACTTC. This codes for CASRSGSYYEQYF.

The rearrangement uses TRBV27 and TRBJ2-7, with TRBD2 matching 9 bases. V gave up 3 bases and J gave up 5 bases; unmatched junction bases: 8. CDR3 length: 15 amino acids. The germline V gene encodes CDR1 MNHEY and CDR2 SMNVEV (reference sequence). The CDR3 coding sequence is TGTGCCAGCAGTTTTCTGGCGGGAGGGCTCCACGAGCAGTACTTC. Protein: CASSFLAGGLHEQYF.

The rearrangement uses TRBV10-3 and TRBJ1-3; 7 bases are shared with TRBD1. Germline CDR1 and CDR2: ENHRY and SYGVKD. Trimming took 0 bases from V and 3 from J; bases not matched to a gene: 5. This CDR3 has 16 residues. The chain's CDR3 is CAISESKGAHGNTIYF. CDR3 DNA: TGTGCCATCAGTGAGTCGAAGGGGGCACATGGAAACACCATATATTTT.

The rearrangement joins TRBV19 to TRBJ1-6, with D perhaps matching TRBD1 (6 bases). Germline CDR1 LNHDA, CDR2 SQIVND (reference sequence). There are 13 residues in the CDR3. Trimming removed 6 bases from V and 7 bases from J, with 10 bases in between. CDR3 amino acids: CASRQQGNSPLHF. CDR3 DNA: TGTGCCAGTAGACAACAGGGAAATTCACCCCTCCACTTT.

The chain joins TRBV18 to TRBJ2-7; D unclear. V gave up 1 base and J gave up 4 bases, with 14 bases separating them. The CDR3 length is 15 residues. Germline assignment: CDR1 KGHSH and CDR2 LQKENI. In nucleotides, the CDR3 is TGTGCCAGCTCACCACGGGAAGGAAGTGAGTACGAGCAGTACTTC. Protein sequence: CASSPREGSEYEQYF.

The chain uses TRBV5-8 and TRBJ2-2; perhaps TRBD2 as D (5 bases). V lost 4 bases and J 1 base, leaving 14 bases between the germline ends. Germline-derived CDR1 and CDR2 are SGHTS and YDEGEE. The CDR3 is 16 residues long. Here the CDR3 reads CASSLLPGLNTGELFF. The CDR3 bases are TGTGCCAGCAGCCTCCTGCCGGGGTTGAACACCGGGGAGCTGTTTTTT.

This chain joins TRBV2 and TRBJ2-5; no firm D call. Trimming stripped 8 bases from V and 1 base from J, with 11 bases between. The CDR3 contains 13 residues. Germline lookup yields CDR1 SNHLY and CDR2 FYNNEI. DNA for the CDR3: TGTGCCAGCCAACAGAGTCGCCAAGAGACCCAGTACTTC. It specifies CASQQSRQETQYF.

This clone was observed a handful of times. The chain uses TRBV21-1 and TRBJ2-5; the table assigns TRBD2, which was not confirmed against the DNA. TRBV21-1 has pseudogene status. The CDR3 runs 13 residues. The CDR3 is CASQRGDQETQYF. The CDR3 DNA sequence: TGTGCCAGCCAGCGGGGGGACCAAGAGACCCAGTACTTC.

This clone was counted a single time. The V gene is TRBV6-1, the J gene TRBJ1-4; 9 nucleotides agree with TRBD1. The CDR3 spans 15 residues. J lost 8 bases, V lost 0 bases, and 4 bases had no gene match. Germline-derived CDR1 and CDR2 are MNHNS and SASEGT. The CDR3 sequence is CASSEATGTGEKLFF. The CDR3 DNA reads TGTGCCAGCAGTGAAGCGACCGGGACAGGGGAAAAACTGTTTTTT.

V is TRBV11-2 and J is TRBJ2-1; possibly TRBD2 for D (7 bases). Germline V gives CDR1 SGHAT, CDR2 FQNNGV. The CDR3 consists of 17 residues. Trimming cost V 5 bases and J 7 bases, with 24 bases left between them. For the CDR3, the DNA is TGTGCCAGCAGCGAAGGGACATTTTGGGACTATACAAATGAGCAGTTCTTC. Protein: CASSEGTFWDYTNEQFF.

This rearrangement joins TRBV7-3 to TRBJ2-2; no definite D call. The CDR3 spans 16 residues. V was trimmed by 10 bases and J by 0 bases, leaving 18 bases between them. Germline V gene lookup returns CDR1 SGHTA and CDR2 FQGTGA. The CDR3 DNA is TGTGCCACCCCCCCGCCCGGCGCTTCGAACACCGGGGAGCTGTTTTTT. It is translated as CATPPPGASNTGELFF.